This T cell receptor beta chain was sequenced for a study of blood T cell repertoires in COVID-19. Trimming removed 2 bases from V and 3 bases from J, with 11 bases in between. CDR3 size: 14 residues. Germline CDR1 MNHEY, CDR2 SMNVEV (reference sequence). Patients at the Seattle site were enrolled during active infection and followed longitudinally. Study processing details: Researchers report that nucleated cell counts were estimated from reference gene primer amplification. TCRdb's copy holds only in-frame clones and misses some; the assay was immunoSEQ multiplex PCR. D and trimming come from the DNA, and the V and J calls and clone size come from that table. Here the sample spans about 200,000 clones, 92% being singletons.

Specimen: peripheral blood. The chain carries TRBV27 and TRBJ2-7; D is ambiguous. The receptor comes from a man aged 60 to 69 with COVID-19, enrolled during active disease. CDR3 amino acids: CASSLGVSGYEQYF. CDR3 nucleotide sequence: TGTGCCAGCAGTTTAGGAGTCTCGGGCTACGAGCAGTACTTC.